The 24 T cell receptor beta chains reported below all come from one sample, sequenced in a study of blood T cell repertoires in COVID-19. Measured with immunoSEQ multiplex PCR; TCRdb has only the in-frame clones, and not every one. The data hold about 250,000 clones, with just over 85% observed a single time. Sample: peripheral blood. The receptors were gathered from a man of 80 years or more with acute or convalescent COVID-19.

The V call is TRBV15, the J call TRBJ2-1, with 7 bases lining up with TRBD2. This CDR3 is built from 16 residues. The trim removed 1 base at V and 9 bases at J, leaving 12 bases unmatched. Germline CDR1 is LNHNV and CDR2 is YYDKDF (reference sequence). CDR3 loop: CATSRGPGEGLGEQFF. The CDR3 DNA reads TGTGCCACCAGCAGAGGTCCTGGGGAGGGCCTGGGTGAGCAGTTCTTC. Together with reference TRBV15 and TRBJ2-1, the CDR3 gives the full variable domain: DAMVIQNPRYQVTQFGKPVTLSCSQTLNHNVMYWYQQKSSQAPKLLFHYYDKDFNNEADTPDNFQSRRPNTSFCFLDIRSPGLGDTAMYLCATSRGPGEGLGEQFFGPGTRLTVL.

The V call is TRBV19, the J call TRBJ2-3; 8 positions match TRBD1. With V trimmed by 4 bases and J by 4 bases, 10 bases remained unmatched. CDR1 is LNHDA and CDR2 is SQIVND in the germline V gene (reference sequence). There are 16 residues in the CDR3. In DNA, the CDR3 is TGTGCCAGTAGTAATAGAACAGGGGGGAACGCAGATACGCAGTATTTT. It translates to CASSNRTGGNADTQYF.

V usage is TRBV5-5 and J usage is TRBJ2-7; 10 nucleotides line up with TRBD1. Germline V gene data show CDR1 as SGHKS and CDR2 as YYEKEE (reference sequence). Germline trimming cut 0 bases from V and 1 base from J; bases unmatched to any gene: 4. This CDR3 region has 16 residues. The CDR3 is CASSLGRDRGSYEQYF. The DNA for the CDR3 is TGTGCCAGCAGCTTGGGCCGGGACAGGGGATCCTACGAGCAGTACTTC.

J is TRBJ1-4 and V is TRBV3-1 (or the pseudogene TRBV3-2); the match to TRBD1 covers 7 bases. The CDR3 has 15 amino acids. Trimming cost V 1 base and J 5 bases; bases outside gene matches: 4. Germline V gives CDR1 LGHDT, CDR2 YNNKEL (reference sequence). CDR3 region: CASSQVVGGNEKLFF. DNA for the CDR3: TGTGCCAGCAGCCAAGTAGTAGGGGGCAATGAAAAACTGTTTTTT.

This clone was recorded only once. The CDR3 DNA reads TGTGCCAGCAGCCGTAATCAGGATACGCAGTATTTT. Its protein product is CASSRNQDTQYF. The V call is TRBV7-8, the J call TRBJ2-3; no firm D call. V lost 5 bases, J lost 6 bases, and 9 bases lay in between. The CDR3 is made up of 12 amino acids. CDR1 and CDR2 (germline): SGHVS, FQNEAQ. Using reference TRBV7-8 and TRBJ2-3 for the parts outside the CDR3, the full variable domain is GAGVSQSPRYKVAKRGQDVALRCDPISGHVSLFWYQQALGQGPEFLTYFQNEAQLDKSGLPSDRFFAERPEGSVSTLKIQRTQQEDSAVYLCASSRNQDTQYFGPGTRLTVL.

This chain links TRBV7-3 with TRBJ2-3; no clear D. Germline CDR1 and CDR2: SGHTA and FQGTGA. V gave up 1 base and J gave up 2 bases, with 7 bases separating them. The CDR3 spans 14 residues. The CDR3 here is CASSLKQNTDTQYF. In nucleotides, the CDR3 is TGTGCCAGCAGCTTAAAACAGAACACAGATACGCAGTATTTT.

The V gene is TRBV7-2, the J gene TRBJ2-2; 10 bases match TRBD1. The CDR3 runs to 16 residues. With 2 bases clipped from V and 4 bases from J, the junction kept 4 bases outside the gene matches. Germline CDR1 and CDR2: SGHTA and FQGNSA. CDR3 sequence reads: CASSLRTGGPTGELFF. CDR3 coding DNA: TGTGCCAGCAGCTTACGGACAGGGGGGCCCACCGGGGAGCTGTTTTTT.

This chain connects TRBV7-9 to TRBJ1-2; D is unclear. Germline V gene sequence: CDR1 SEHNR, CDR2 FQNEAQ (reference sequence). V dropped 3 bases and J dropped 4 bases, with 9 bases sitting between them. The CDR3 is 13 amino acids. The CDR3 spells CASSFAGSYGYTF. For the CDR3, the DNA is TGTGCCAGCAGCTTCGCAGGCTCCTATGGCTACACCTTC.

This clone has a handful of counts. V is TRBV3-1 (or the pseudogene TRBV3-2) and J is TRBJ2-5; D is unclear. The germline V gene has CDR1 LGHDT and CDR2 YNNKEL (reference sequence). V lost 1 base and J 5 bases, leaving 14 bases between the germline ends. The CDR3 is 15 amino acids. CDR3 DNA: TGTGCCAGCAGCCAAGGCCCGGGTGTAATTGAGACCCAGTACTTC. As protein: CASSQGPGVIETQYF.

The chain carries TRBV9 and TRBJ2-1; the match to TRBD2 covers 13 bases. V shed 3 bases and J 4 bases; nucleotides not matched to a gene: 16. CDR1 SGDLS and CDR2 YYNGEE come from the germline V gene. CDR3 length: 20 amino acids. This CDR3 reads CASSAPEGLAGSWWYNEQFF. CDR3 DNA: TGTGCCAGCAGCGCCCCAGAGGGACTAGCGGGATCCTGGTGGTACAATGAGCAGTTCTTC.

About this clone: At the DNA level, this CDR3 is encoded by other sequences in the same sample as well. The chain links TRBV4-2 to TRBJ2-3, with D perhaps matching TRBD2 (5 bases). V lost 1 base, J lost 0 bases, and 8 bases lay in between. CDR3 size: 15 residues. In germline, CDR1 is LGHNA, CDR2 YNFKEQ. CDR3 sequence: CASSQASGSTDTQYF. The CDR3, as DNA: TGTGCCAGCAGCCAAGCGTCGGGGAGCACAGATACGCAGTATTTT.

This chain links TRBV5-6 with TRBJ2-1, with 8 bases lining up with TRBD1. The CDR3 extends over 14 amino acids. Germline-derived CDR1 and CDR2 are SGHDT and YYEEEE. The junction had 6 bases not matched to a gene; V was cut back by 3 bases and J by 7 bases. Here the CDR3 DNA reads TGTGCCAGCAGCTCAACAGGGGGTGGGAATGAGCAGTTCTTC. Amino acid sequence: CASSSTGGGNEQFF.

The chain has TRBV28 and TRBJ2-7; 9 nucleotides line up with TRBD2. The CDR3 totals 15 residues. V shed 5 bases and J 6 bases; nucleotides not matched to a gene: 11. Germline values: CDR1 MDHEN, CDR2 SYDVKM. The CDR3 nucleotides are TGTGCCAGCAGTCCCCCCCCACTAGCGGGCCGCGAGCAGTACTTC. Protein sequence: CASSPPPLAGREQYF.

V usage is TRBV18 and J usage is TRBJ1-2; the match to TRBD1 covers 11 bases. J was trimmed by 3 bases and V by 0 bases; bases with no gene match: 0. The germline gives CDR1 KGHSH, CDR2 LQKENI. CDR3 length: 15 amino acids. The CDR3 region is CASSPPGQGDYGYTF. CDR3 sequence (DNA): TGTGCCAGCTCACCACCGGGACAGGGGGACTATGGCTACACCTTC.

The V call is TRBV24-1, the J call TRBJ1-5, with 10 bases lining up with TRBD1. Looked up from germline, CDR1 is KGHDR and CDR2 is SFDVKD. Losses at the gene ends were 4 bases for V and 2 bases for J; bases not matched to a gene: 7. The CDR3 has 17 residues. This chain's CDR3 is CATSDHGQGGGNQPQHF. The DNA for the CDR3 is TGTGCCACCAGTGACCATGGACAGGGGGGAGGCAATCAGCCCCAGCATTTT.

The chain combines TRBV19 with TRBJ2-1; D unresolved. Germline V gives CDR1 LNHDA, CDR2 SQIVND (reference sequence). This CDR3 is built from 13 residues. V was trimmed by 1 base and J by 8 bases, leaving 9 bases between them. This chain's CDR3 is CASSIGSRDEQFF. In DNA form, the CDR3 reads TGTGCCAGTAGTATAGGTAGCCGAGATGAGCAGTTCTTC.

The chain links TRBV28 to TRBJ2-1, with 11 bases lining up with TRBD2. The V and J ends lost 6 bases and 4 bases, in that order; junction bases with no gene match: 11. Germline V gene data show CDR1 as MDHEN and CDR2 as SYDVKM. The CDR3 runs to 17 residues. Here the CDR3 reads CASRSPGLAVKYNEQFF. DNA for the CDR3: TGTGCCAGCAGATCTCCGGGACTAGCGGTCAAATACAATGAGCAGTTCTTC.

The chain employs TRBV5-4 and TRBJ1-1; a possible D gene is TRBD1 (6 bases). This CDR3 has 13 residues. Per germline, CDR1 SGHNT and CDR2 YYREEE (reference sequence). Trimming cost V 4 bases and J 7 bases, with 14 bases left between them. Written as DNA, the CDR3 is TGTGCCAGCAGCGGAAACCGAGGGGGTGAAGCTTTCTTT. It specifies CASSGNRGGEAFF. The whole variable domain, filled in from reference TRBV5-4 and TRBJ1-1, reads ETGVTQSPTHLIKTRGQQVTLRCSSQSGHNTVSWYQQALGQGPQFIFQYYREEENGRGNFPPRFSGLQFPNYSSELNVNALELDDSALYLCASSGNRGGEAFFGQGTRLTVV.

The V gene is TRBV19, the J gene TRBJ1-2, with D tentatively TRBD1 (6 bases). This CDR3 comprises 15 residues. With 3 bases removed from V and 4 bases from J, the gap between germline ends came to 15 bases. CDR1 and CDR2 from the germline V gene are LNHDA and SQIVND (reference sequence). The CDR3, as DNA: TGTGCCAGTAGTATGGACAGCGATACGGGCTATGGCTACACCTTC. It specifies CASSMDSDTGYGYTF.

As DNA, the CDR3 is TGTGCCAGCTTTACCCCAACCCCCCAAGGACAGGGGCAAGCCTACGAGCAGTACTTC. Translated, it gives CASFTPTPQGQGQAYEQYF. The V call is TRBV28, the J call TRBJ2-7; TRBD1 agrees at 9 bases. Per germline, CDR1 MDHEN and CDR2 SYDVKM. The V and J ends lost 8 bases and 2 bases, in that order; junction bases with no gene match: 22. This CDR3 has 19 residues.

CDR3 amino acids: CASSGTGTGVTEAFF. CDR3 nucleotide sequence: TGTGCCAGCAGCGGAACCGGGACAGGGGTCACTGAAGCTTTCTTT. The V and J genes are TRBV9 and TRBJ1-1, with 10 bases that match TRBD1. The CDR3 covers 15 residues. V shed 3 bases and J 4 bases; nucleotides not matched to a gene: 6. Per the germline V gene, CDR1 is SGDLS and CDR2 is YYNGEE.

The gene calls are TRBV7-8 and TRBJ2-5, with 11 bases aligning to TRBD1. The CDR3 is 16 residues long. CDR1 is SGHVS, CDR2 FQNEAQ, per germline. V lost 6 bases, J lost 5 bases, and 11 bases stayed unmatched. The CDR3 sequence is CASSPRGTGGYETQYF. As DNA, the CDR3 is TGTGCCAGCAGTCCTAGGGGGACAGGGGGTTACGAGACCCAGTACTTC.

V usage is TRBV20-1 and J usage is TRBJ2-1; 8 bases line up with TRBD1. This CDR3 comprises 15 residues. The V and J ends lost 3 bases and 2 bases, in that order; junction bases with no gene match: 6. Per germline, CDR1 DFQATT and CDR2 SNEGSKA (reference sequence). The CDR3 sequence: CSASYRQGPYNEQFF. DNA for the CDR3: TGCAGTGCTAGTTATCGACAGGGGCCCTACAATGAGCAGTTCTTC.

This clone has more than one count but fewer than ten. The rearrangement uses TRBV4-3 and TRBJ1-2; D is perhaps TRBD1 (5 bases). CDR3 length equals 16 residues. Germline V gene data show CDR1 as LGHNA and CDR2 as YSLEER. Between the trimmed V and J ends, which lost 3 bases and 3 bases, there was a span of 17 bases. DNA for the CDR3: TGCGCCAGCAGCCAGCGCGGGACTAGCTCTGACTATGGCTACACCTTC. Protein: CASSQRGTSSDYGYTF.